This is a list of T cell receptor beta chains from one sample in a study of T cell responses to AZD1222 COVID-19 vaccine. Some clones are missing from TCRdb's copy, which holds only in-frame ones; the method was immunoSEQ multiplex PCR. The sample records 130,000 to 150,000 clones, about 91% being singletons. Material: peripheral blood, obtained on day 0 of AZD1222 vaccination. The source is an adult in good health. Both conserved end residues are part of each CDR3. D genes are given only for firm matches. Expanded clones are given a class, and other clones once, few, many or no size at all.

D gene	V gene	clone size	J gene	CDR3 DNA	CDR3 protein
TRBD1	TRBV5-1	.	TRBJ2-3	TGCGCCAGCAGCGATATACAGGGGCCAGATACGCAGTATTTT	CASSDIQGPDTQYF
TRBD2	TRBV4-1	few	TRBJ2-1	TGCGCCAGCAGCCACCCGGGACTACAGCGGGGGCCTTCCTACAATGAGCAGTTCTTC	CASSHPGLQRGPSYNEQFF
TRBD1	TRBV18	.	TRBJ1-1	TGTGCCAGCTCACCTGGGACAGACAACACTGAAGCTTTCTTT	CASSPGTDNTEAFF
.	TRBV29-1	.	TRBJ1-2	TGCAGCGTTAACCCGGGGGCAGACCCCGACTATGGCTACACCTTC	CSVNPGADPDYGYTF
TRBD2	TRBV5-4	.	TRBJ2-7	TGTGCCAGCACCCCCCCAGCGGGGGGGCCTTACGAGCAGTACTTC	CASTPPAGGPYEQYF
.	TRBV5-6	.	TRBJ1-1	TGTGCCAGCAGAATGGATTCAAGTTGGTGGAACACTGAAGCTTTCTTT	CASRMDSSWWNTEAFF
.	TRBV12-3/TRBV12-4	.	TRBJ1-2	TGTGCCAGCAGTTTAGTAGGTTCCTATGGCTACACCTTC	CASSLVGSYGYTF
TRBD1	TRBV6-2/TRBV6-3	.	TRBJ1-5	TGTGCCAGCAGCCGCGACAGGGCAGTCGATCAGCCCCAGCATTTT	CASSRDRAVDQPQHF
.	TRBV10-1	.	TRBJ1-5	TGCGCCAGCAGTGGGGGCAATCAGCCCCAGCATTTT	CASSGGNQPQHF
.	TRBV2	.	TRBJ2-3	TGTGCCAGCATCATTGAGAGGACAGATACGCAGTATTTT	CASIIERTDTQYF
TRBD2	TRBV4-2	few	TRBJ2-3	TGTGCCAGCAGCCCCGGACTAGCGGGGGGGCCGGAGACAGATACGCAGTATTTT	CASSPGLAGGPETDTQYF
.	TRBV29-1	.	TRBJ2-2	TGCAGCGTTGAAGAGAACAGGGACACCGGGGAGCTGTTTTTT	CSVEENRDTGELFF
.	TRBV4-3	.	TRBJ1-4	TGCGCCAGCAGCCAAGACCAGGGAAAACTGTTTTTT	CASSQDQGKLFF
.	TRBV5-4	few	TRBJ2-3	TGTGCCAGCAGCTACCCCGACAGCACAGATACGCAGTATTTT	CASSYPDSTDTQYF
.	TRBV18	.	TRBJ1-1	TGTGCCAGCTCACCACCGGTCGGAGTCGTTGAAGCTTTCTTT	CASSPPVGVVEAFF
.	TRBV2	once	TRBJ2-7	TGTGCCAGCAGTGAAGTCCGGGGAGGTGGGCAGTACTTC	CASSEVRGGGQYF
.	TRBV4-3	.	TRBJ1-2	TGCGCCAGCAGCCAAGATTTACAGTATGGCTACACCTTC	CASSQDLQYGYTF
TRBD1	TRBV5-5	.	TRBJ1-5	TGTGCCAGCAGCTCTGGGACAGGCCAAAATCAGCCCCAGCATTTT	CASSSGTGQNQPQHF
.	TRBV7-6	.	TRBJ1-1	TGTGCCAGCAGCTTAGCGAGCTCAGGGTATGGTGAAGCTTTCTTT	CASSLASSGYGEAFF
TRBD1	TRBV27	.	TRBJ1-2	TGTGCCAGCAAACATCCTCTACAGGGGATCTATGGCTACACCTTC	CASKHPLQGIYGYTF
.	TRBV7-2	.	TRBJ1-3	TGTGCCAGCAGCTTAGGGCCAGCTGGAAACACCATATATTTT	CASSLGPAGNTIYF
TRBD2	TRBV7-2	.	TRBJ2-5	TGTGCCAGCAGCCCTACGCGACTAGCGGGCCAAGAGACCCAGTACTTC	CASSPTRLAGQETQYF
.	TRBV6-2/TRBV6-3	.	TRBJ2-7	TGTGCCAGCAGTTTGTACGGCTACGAGCAGTACTTC	CASSLYGYEQYF
.	TRBV27	.	TRBJ1-1	TGTGCCAGCAGTGAAGGGACACCCGTTAACACTGAAGCTTTCTTT	CASSEGTPVNTEAFF
.	TRBV5-1	.	TRBJ2-5	TGCGCCAGCAACCCAGGGCCTTCCCAAGAGACCCAGTACTTC	CASNPGPSQETQYF
.	TRBV10-3	.	TRBJ1-3	TGTGCCATCAGTGAGTCACGGAATCCTGGAAACACCATATATTTT	CAISESRNPGNTIYF
.	TRBV2	.	TRBJ1-5	TGTGCCAGCAGTACAGGGACTCGGCAGCCCCAGCATTTT	CASSTGTRQPQHF
.	TRBV10-3	.	TRBJ2-7	TGTGCCATCAGTGAGTCGGGCACTGGGGGTGGGTACGAGCAGTACTTC	CAISESGTGGGYEQYF
.	TRBV3-1/TRBV3-2	.	TRBJ2-3	TGTGCCAGCAGTCGGGGGTCAGATACGCAGTATTTT	CASSRGSDTQYF
TRBD1	TRBV2	.	TRBJ2-7	TGTGCCAGCAGGGACGGACAGGGCCCCTACGAGCAGTACTTC	CASRDGQGPYEQYF
.	TRBV10-1	.	TRBJ1-1	TGCGCCAGCAGTGAGTCCTGGGGCTCGGGGGACACTGAAGCTTTCTTT	CASSESWGSGDTEAFF
TRBD1	TRBV7-2	.	TRBJ1-2	TGTGCCAGCAGCTTTGACAGGGGAAACTATGGCTACACCTTC	CASSFDRGNYGYTF
.	TRBV6-5	once	TRBJ1-3	TGTGCCAGCAGTTCCGGGAACTCCCCTGGAAACACCATATATTTT	CASSSGNSPGNTIYF
.	TRBV10-3	.	TRBJ1-2	TGTGCCATCAGTGATCCCGCTAACTATGGCTACACCTTC	CAISDPANYGYTF
TRBD1	TRBV10-1	.	TRBJ1-4	TGCGCCAGCAGTCCCGGGACAGTAATAGGGACTAATGAAAAACTGTTTTTT	CASSPGTVIGTNEKLFF
.	TRBV29-1	.	TRBJ1-2	TGCAGCGTTGAAGTACGGGACACAAGGGTCTATGGCTACACCTTC	CSVEVRDTRVYGYTF
.	TRBV7-2	.	TRBJ2-7	TGTGCCAGCAGCTTCCAGGGCGGAAACTACGAGCAGTACTTC	CASSFQGGNYEQYF
.	TRBV7-3	.	TRBJ2-1	TGTGCCAGCAGCTTAAGTGGGACCCCCGGGGATGAGCAGTTCTTC	CASSLSGTPGDEQFF
.	TRBV6-5	once	TRBJ2-4	TGTGCCAGCAGTTACTCCGGACTTGGGGAAAACATTCAGTACTTC	CASSYSGLGENIQYF
.	TRBV12-5	.	TRBJ1-6	TGTGCTAGTGGTTTGGTCGGGCAGGGCGGGTCACCCCTCCACTTT	CASGLVGQGGSPLHF
.	TRBV7-3	.	TRBJ2-2	TGTGCCAGCAGCCGATCTGGGCAGGGAAACACCGGGGAGCTGTTTTTT	CASSRSGQGNTGELFF
TRBD1	TRBV25-1	.	TRBJ1-2	TGTGCCAGCAGTGGCGACAGGGGATTTAACTATGGCTACACCTTC	CASSGDRGFNYGYTF
TRBD1	TRBV6-2/TRBV6-3	.	TRBJ2-1	TGTGCCAGCAGCCCTACAGGGGGCAGGGGCAATGAGCAGTTCTTC	CASSPTGGRGNEQFF
.	TRBV11-2	.	TRBJ1-1	TGTGCCAGCAGCCAACAGGGTTTTGGGAACACTGAAGCTTTCTTT	CASSQQGFGNTEAFF
.	TRBV6-5	.	TRBJ2-4	TGTGCCAGCACCAAACCGACAACAAACATTCAGTACTTC	CASTKPTTNIQYF
TRBD2	TRBV12-5	.	TRBJ2-3	TGTGCTAGTGGTTTGGTATTAGGGACTAGCGGGGGCGGAGATACGCAGTATTTT	CASGLVLGTSGGGDTQYF
.	TRBV10-3	.	TRBJ1-2	TGTGCCATCAGTGACGGCGATGGCTACACCTTC	CAISDGDGYTF
.	TRBV3-1/TRBV3-2	.	TRBJ1-1	TGTGCCAGCCGCGGGGTCGGGGGCATGAACACTGAAGCTTTCTTT	CASRGVGGMNTEAFF